These 14 T cell receptor beta chains share one sample of origin, sequenced in a study of monozygotic twins with inflammatory bowel disease. For each CDR3 protein, TCRdb gives one entry from its re-call of the 5' RACE reads, without DNA. This table lists fewer than 550,000 distinct CDR3 sequences. Sequenced sample: blood. These receptors originate from a human donor with ulcerative colitis or Crohn's disease, or a healthy co-twin of an affected twin (not recorded which).

The chain employs TRBV4-3 and TRBJ2-1; absent DNA, TCRdb's TRBD2 call cannot be checked. The length of the CDR3 is 16 residues. From germline, CDR1 is LGHNA and CDR2 YSLEER. The CDR3 spells CASSQSSGTWFGEQFF.

J is TRBJ2-1 and V is TRBV27; TCRdb's assignment of TRBD2 cannot be checked, as there is no DNA. Germline lookup yields CDR1 MNHEY and CDR2 SMNVEV (reference sequence). This CDR3 region has 15 residues. CDR3 protein: CASKGLAGAGGEQFF.

The genes are TRBV10-3 and TRBJ2-1; TCRdb proposes TRBD1, but this gene call is untestable without DNA. Germline values: CDR1 ENHRY, CDR2 SYGVKD. The CDR3 spans 13 residues. The CDR3 here is CAIFVPAGNEQFF.

This sequence joins TRBV2 and TRBJ1-2; without DNA, the TCRdb call of TRBD1 cannot be checked. The CDR3 covers 13 residues. Germline CDR1 SNHLY, CDR2 FYNNEI. The CDR3 is CASSGRGRDGYTF.

V usage is TRBV12-3 or TRBV12-4 and J usage is TRBJ1-2; TCRdb returns TRBD1, unconfirmable since there is no DNA. This CDR3 comprises 19 residues. The CDR3 is CASSLGPGAHNSEGYGYTF.

This chain's CDR3 is CASRRGFSYNSPLHF. The V and J genes are TRBV2 and TRBJ1-6. The germline V gene encodes CDR1 SNHLY and CDR2 FYNNEI. This CDR3 region has 15 residues.

The J gene is TRBJ2-3, the V gene TRBV5-4; absent DNA, TCRdb's TRBD1 call cannot be checked. The CDR3 is 16 residues long. From germline, CDR1 is SGHNT and CDR2 YYREEE (reference sequence). The CDR3 loop reads CASTPGGDSYTDTQYF.

This chain links TRBV5-1 with TRBJ2-7. Germline values: CDR1 SGHRS, CDR2 YFSETQ. The CDR3 is made up of 14 amino acids. This chain's CDR3 is CASSLRLRDYEQYF.

The V gene is TRBV7-8, the J gene TRBJ2-2; TCRdb's D call, TRBD1, is unchecked because there is no DNA. The CDR3 loop spans 16 amino acids. Germline CDR1 and CDR2: SGHVS and FQNEAQ. The chain's CDR3 is CASGYSGQGNTGELFF. The whole variable domain, filled in from reference TRBV7-8 and TRBJ2-2, reads GAGVSQSPRYKVAKRGQDVALRCDPISGHVSLFWYQQALGQGPEFLTYFQNEAQLDKSGLPSDRFFAERPEGSVSTLKIQRTQQEDSAVYLCASGYSGQGNTGELFFGEGSRLTVL.

The CDR3 reads CAWSVDGSGGYTF. The chain couples TRBV30 to TRBJ1-2. CDR1 is GTSNPN, CDR2 SVGIG, per germline (reference sequence). The CDR3 consists of 13 residues.

The V call is TRBV7-2, the J call TRBJ1-3; TCRdb indicates TRBD1, and absent DNA this call remains unverified. This CDR3 region has 17 residues. Germline-derived CDR1 and CDR2 are SGHTA and FQGNSA. CDR3 loop: CASSSSGQVFSGNTIYF.

This chain connects TRBV7-9 to TRBJ2-2; TCRdb's assignment of TRBD1 cannot be checked, as there is no DNA. The CDR3 is made up of 16 amino acids. Per the germline V gene, CDR1 is SEHNR and CDR2 is FQNEAQ (reference sequence). The CDR3 sequence is CASSLPGTGDTGELFF.

The gene calls are TRBV20-1 and TRBJ2-1; TCRdb reports TRBD2, a call that lacks DNA to check it against. The CDR3 contains 16 residues. The germline gives CDR1 DFQATT, CDR2 SNEGSKA (reference sequence). The CDR3 loop reads CSARDQGSGGALEQFF.

The V and J genes are TRBV5-4 and TRBJ1-1; the D call from TCRdb, TRBD1, cannot be confirmed without DNA. CDR3 length equals 15 residues. Germline CDR1 is SGHNT and CDR2 is YYREEE (reference sequence). CDR3 sequence reads: CASSLKGQTILGAFF.